Presented here are 22 T cell receptor beta chains from one specimen sequenced in a study of CD8 T cells in ankylosing spondylitis. Study-wide results and limits: Typical of ankylosing spondylitis blood, it appeared, was a TCR beta motif of under 10 highly homologous variants.

One entry per CDR3 protein results from TCRdb running MiXCR on the 5' RACE reads. Seen here are under 250,000 distinct CDR3 sequences, more than 5.5% observed once, and the top ten hold 13% to 15%. Antigens for these TCRs are unknown. Sample: blood, either unsorted or a sorted T cell fraction (not recorded which). The receptors stem from a male donor with ankylosing spondylitis.

This clonotype was counted many times. This chain links TRBV29-1 with TRBJ1-1; tentatively, D is TRBD1 (5 bases). There are 13 residues in the CDR3. Germline-derived CDR1 and CDR2 are SQVTM and ANQGSEA. The V end lost 5 bases, the J end lost 5 bases, and 15 bases lay between the germline ends. DNA for the CDR3: TGCAGCGTTTCGGGACCAGAAAAGACTGAAGCTTTCTTT. Protein product: CSVSGPEKTEAFF.

This clonotype was detected ten times or more. This chain joins TRBV29-1 and TRBJ2-7; D is undetermined. Between the trimmed V and J ends, which lost 3 bases and 1 base, there was a span of 10 bases. Germline V gene data show CDR1 as SQVTM and CDR2 as ANQGSEA. This CDR3 region has 13 residues. The CDR3 is CSVEPYLSYEQYF. CDR3 in DNA: TGCAGCGTTGAGCCGTACCTTTCCTACGAGCAGTACTTC.

Only a few counts were recorded for this clonotype. CDR3 in amino acids: CAWSVLGPGNNSPLHF. Written as DNA, the CDR3 is TGTGCCTGGAGTGTACTGGGGCCAGGGAATAATTCACCCCTCCACTTT. The gene calls are TRBV30 and TRBJ1-6, with D perhaps TRBD1 (5 bases). V dropped 0 bases and J dropped 5 bases, with 14 bases sitting between them. The germline CDR1 and CDR2 sequences are GTSNPN and SVGIG (reference sequence). The CDR3 spans 16 residues.

Ten or more counts support this clonotype. The V gene is TRBV12-3 or TRBV12-4, the J gene TRBJ2-3; D not resolved. The V end was cut by 3 bases, the J end by 3 bases, with 10 bases between. The CDR3 has 14 amino acids. This CDR3 reads CASSFVGWTDTQYF. Written as DNA, the CDR3 is TGTGCCAGCAGTTTTGTGGGGTGGACAGATACGCAGTATTTT.

This clonotype was seen at least ten times. This rearrangement joins TRBV9 to TRBJ2-1; D gene uncertain. The germline V gene has CDR1 SGDLS and CDR2 YYNGEE. V lost 8 bases, J lost 2 bases, and 5 bases lay in between. The CDR3 spans 11 residues. The CDR3 DNA reads as TGTGCCAGTCGACCCTACAATGAGCAGTTCTTC. Amino acid sequence: CASRPYNEQFF.

This clonotype was counted at least ten times. J is TRBJ2-7 and V is TRBV6-1, with 13 positions matching TRBD2. The germline V gene encodes CDR1 MNHNS and CDR2 SASEGT. Trimming removed 6 bases from V and 4 bases from J; junction bases left unmatched: 3. The CDR3 covers 14 residues. The CDR3 here is CASRLAGGAYEQYF. In nucleotides, the CDR3 is TGTGCCAGCAGACTAGCGGGAGGGGCTTACGAGCAGTACTTC.

This clonotype was seen repeatedly, ten times or more. The chain joins TRBV9 to TRBJ1-1, with TRBD1 as a possible D gene (5 bases). This CDR3 is 13 amino acids long. The V end was cut by 4 bases, the J end by 8 bases, with 15 bases between. CDR1 is SGDLS, CDR2 YYNGEE, per germline. The DNA for the CDR3 is TGTGCCAGCAGCCCCTATGGGGCGTCAGAAGCTTTCTTT. It translates to CASSPYGASEAFF.

V is TRBV6-1 and J is TRBJ1-5; TRBD1 agrees at 9 bases. Trimming at V came to 1 base and at J to 10 bases, leaving 8 bases not matched to a gene. The CDR3 runs to 15 residues. Per germline, CDR1 MNHNS and CDR2 SASEGT. The DNA for the CDR3 is TGTGCCAGCAGTGAAGGGACAGGGGCTGCAAGTCCCCAGCATTTT. Amino acids: CASSEGTGAASPQHF.

In this sample, this clonotype turned up many times. This chain uses TRBV21-1 with TRBJ1-1; the table assigns TRBD1, which was not confirmed against the DNA. TRBV21-1 is recorded as a pseudogene. CDR3 length: 11 residues. CDR3 coding DNA: TGTGCCAGTTTACAGGGCGCTGAAGCTTTCTTT. Translated: CASLQGAEAFF.

This clonotype was observed at least ten times. The V call is TRBV9, the J call TRBJ2-1; 12 nucleotides match TRBD2. CDR3 length: 16 amino acids. Germline CDR1 is SGDLS and CDR2 is YYNGEE. J gave up 2 bases and V 3 bases, and 3 bases lay outside the gene matches. The CDR3 DNA is TGTGCCAGCAGCGGACTAGCGGGGGCCACCTACAATGAGCAGTTCTTC. Its translation is CASSGLAGATYNEQFF.

This clonotype occurred many times. V gene TRBV15 combines with J gene TRBJ2-2; 9 nucleotides match TRBD1. CDR3 length: 15 residues. Germline assignment: CDR1 LNHNV and CDR2 YYDKDF (reference sequence). V lost 8 bases to trimming and J lost 0 bases; unmatched junction nucleotides: 4. In DNA, the CDR3 is TGTGCCACCGCTAGGGACAGGGCGAACACCGGGGAGCTGTTTTTT. The encoded protein is CATARDRANTGELFF.

This chain links TRBV12-3 or TRBV12-4 with TRBJ1-1, with D maybe TRBD1 (5 bases). The CDR3 runs 13 residues. V lost 6 bases and J lost 7, with 15 bases in between. CDR3 residues: CASRPLRAYEAFF. In DNA, the CDR3 is TGTGCCAGCAGACCTCTCAGGGCCTATGAAGCTTTCTTT.

Remarks on this clonotype: Since a much larger clone is just one base distant, this may be a read error. This chain joins TRBV20-1 and TRBJ2-7; D is ambiguous. V was pared by 2 bases and J by 2 bases, with 16 bases between. The CDR3 contains 15 residues. CDR1 is DFQATT, CDR2 SNEGSKA, per germline (reference sequence). CDR3 amino acids: CSARKRTLKTYEQYF. CDR3 coding DNA: TGCAGTGCTAGAAAAAGGACCCTAAAAACCTACGAGCAGTACTTC.

In its sample, this clonotype was seen many times. The rearrangement joins TRBV2 to TRBJ1-1; D not certain. This CDR3 spans 15 amino acids. Germline V gene data show CDR1 as SNHLY and CDR2 as FYNNEI. The V end was cut by 2 bases, the J end by 1 base, with 11 bases between. CDR3 DNA sequence: TGTGCCAGCAGTGAACTGGGCAGACCGAACACTGAAGCTTTCTTT. Protein: CASSELGRPNTEAFF.

This clonotype was seen more than once but under ten times. The chain joins TRBV11-2 to TRBJ2-1, with unresolved D. Germline CDR1 SGHAT, CDR2 FQNNGV. Trimming cost V 0 bases and J 5 bases, with 5 bases left between them. The CDR3 spans 13 residues. The CDR3 DNA follows: TGTGCCAGCAGCTTAGAATCCCACAATGAGCAGTTCTTC. Its translation: CASSLESHNEQFF. The entire variable domain, with the rest obtained from reference TRBV11-2 and TRBJ2-1, is as follows: EAGVAQSPRYKIIEKRQSVAFWCNPISGHATLYWYQQILGQGPKLLIQFQNNGVVDDSQLPKDRFSAERLKGVDSTLKIQPAKLEDSAVYLCASSLESHNEQFFGPGTRLTVL.

This clonotype was seen many times. The V gene is TRBV4-1, the J gene TRBJ2-7; 12 bases are shared with TRBD2. With 4 bases clipped from V and 6 bases from J, the junction kept 7 bases outside the gene matches. The CDR3 extends over 15 amino acids. The germline V gene encodes CDR1 MGHRA and CDR2 YSYEKL. The CDR3 nucleotides read TGCGCCAGCAGCCCCCGGGAGACTAGCGGGGGCGAGCAGTACTTC. Protein product: CASSPRETSGGEQYF.

The chain couples TRBV6-1 to TRBJ1-4; weak D call: TRBD1 (5 bases). The CDR3 sequence is 13 residues long. CDR1 and CDR2 from the germline V gene are MNHNS and SASEGT. The V and J ends lost 8 bases and 8 bases respectively, with 15 bases between them. CDR3 loop: CASWGPSGEKLFF. The CDR3 coding sequence is TGTGCCAGCTGGGGACCCTCCGGAGAAAAACTGTTTTTT.

This clonotype was found many times. The chain recombines TRBV5-6 with TRBJ1-1, with a possible D match to TRBD1 (5 bases). Germline-derived CDR1 and CDR2 are SGHDT and YYEEEE. The CDR3 sequence is 16 residues long. The V end was cut by 0 bases, the J end by 2 bases, with 14 bases between. CDR3 DNA: TGTGCCAGCAGCTTGGCCGACGGGCAGGGAAACACTGAAGCTTTCTTT. As protein: CASSLADGQGNTEAFF.

The V call is TRBV19, the J call TRBJ2-1; D is unclear. Germline CDR1 reads LNHDA; CDR2 reads SQIVND (reference sequence). Trimming shortened V by 4 bases and J by 0 bases, and 10 bases separated the two germline ends. This CDR3 spans 15 amino acids. Here the CDR3 DNA reads TGTGCCAGTAGTAACCCTCTCTTCTCCTACAATGAGCAGTTCTTC. Its translation is CASSNPLFSYNEQFF.

This clonotype has a count of ten or more. The germline gene is not matched at one end of the junction; a read error may be the cause. The chain has TRBV15 and TRBJ1-4, with 7 bases identical to TRBD1. Germline CDR1 and CDR2: LNHNV and YYDKDF (reference sequence). The CDR3 is 14 residues long. As DNA, the CDR3 is TGTGCCACCAGCAGAGATGGGCCCCGGACAGGACAGTCTTTT. Residues: CATSRDGPRTGQSF.

This clonotype came up many times. The chain combines TRBV10-1 with TRBJ2-5; 9 positions match TRBD1. The CDR3 runs 16 residues. CDR1 WNHNN and CDR2 SYGVQD come from the germline V gene (reference sequence). V trimming: 3 bases; J trimming: 1 base; junction bases outside the gene matches: 6. The CDR3 coding sequence is TGCGCCAGCAGTGAAGGGACAGGGCTCCTCCAAGAGACCCAGTACTTC. It specifies CASSEGTGLLQETQYF.

This clonotype has more than one count but fewer than ten. The CDR3: CSVRRGPVGNTIYF. The CDR3 bases are TGCAGTGTCCGCCGGGGGCCGGTCGGAAACACCATATATTTT. This chain connects TRBV20-1 to TRBJ1-3, with D tentatively TRBD1 (6 bases). V dropped 7 bases and J dropped 4 bases, with 17 bases sitting between them. CDR1 and CDR2 (germline): DFQATT, SNEGSKA (reference sequence). There are 14 residues in the CDR3.